The rows below give T cell receptor beta chains drawn from one sample of a study of blood T cells in healthy people across ages. A single record per CDR3 protein comes from TCRdb applying MiXCR to the 5' RACE reads. The sample includes hundreds of thousands of distinct CDR3 sequences, 22% of them seen just once. The sample taken for sequencing was blood. The receptor source for this set is a man aged 65 to 85 in good health. Each CDR3 is given with its conserved first and last residue. D genes are given only for firm matches. The listing skips clone size in some rows; elsewhere it reads once, few, many or a size class.

size | J | D | V | CDR3 | DNA
- | TRBJ2-5 | TRBD1 | TRBV3-1 | CASSQDVSGGSLYAVTQYF | TGTGCCAGCAGCCAAGATGTCTCAGGGGGCAGCCTCTATGCGGTGACCCAGTACTTC
few | TRBJ2-3 | - | TRBV12-3/TRBV12-4 | CASSFQTLGGDTQYF | TGTGCCAGCAGTTTCCAGACCCTGGGGGGAGATACGCAGTATTTT
few | TRBJ2-3 | TRBD2 | TRBV20-1 | CSASTGGGDTQYF | TGCAGTGCTAGCACGGGGGGGGGAGACACGCAGTATTTT
- | TRBJ2-1 | TRBD2 | TRBV6-2/TRBV6-3 | CASRPLPSGFRNEQFF | TGTGCCAGCAGACCACTACCTAGCGGGTTTCGGAATGAGCAGTTCTTC
- | TRBJ2-1 | - | TRBV7-9 | CASSVTRDGEQFF | TGTGCCAGCAGCGTGACCAGGGACGGGGAGCAGTTCTTC
- | TRBJ1-2 | - | TRBV7-8 | CASSLVPNYRTENYGYTF | TGTGCCAGCAGCTTAGTGCCGAATTATAGGACAGAGAACTATGGCTACACCTTC
few | TRBJ2-3 | TRBD2 | TRBV7-6 | CASSRSGGALGTQYF | TGTGCCAGCAGCCGTAGCGGGGGGGCCCTGGGTACGCAGTATTTT
few | TRBJ2-5 | - | TRBV18 | CASSPQGGIEFF | TGTGCCAGCTCACCTCAGGGGGGAATTGAGTTCTTC
- | TRBJ2-5 | TRBD2 | TRBV7-3 | CASSLNGGRSETQYF | TGTGCCAGCAGCTTAAATGGCGGGAGGAGTGAGACCCAGTACTTC
- | TRBJ2-1 | TRBD2 | TRBV4-3 | CASSQDPASGGWNEQFF | TGCGCCAGCAGCCAAGATCCTGCTAGCGGGGGGTGGAATGAGCAGTTCTTC
- | TRBJ2-3 | TRBD2 | TRBV6-5 | CASSSRDYQYF | TGTGCCAGCAGTTCCCGGGACTATCAGTATTTT
- | TRBJ1-4 | - | TRBV7-9 | CASNSRGSTNEKLFF | TGTGCCAGCAATTCCCGGGGTTCAACTAATGAAAAACTGTTTTTT
- | TRBJ2-3 | TRBD2 | TRBV18 | CASSPPLASTDTQYF | TGTGCCAGCTCACCACCACTAGCGAGCACAGATACGCAGTATTTT
many | TRBJ2-1 | TRBD2 | TRBV4-3 | CASSQGLAGGSSYNEQFF | TGCGCCAGCAGCCAAGGACTAGCGGGAGGATCATCCTACAATGAGCAGTTCTTC
few | TRBJ2-3 | TRBD2 | TRBV12-3/TRBV12-4 | CASSGTGRGDTQYF | TGTGCCAGCAGTGGCACGGGGAGGGGAGATACGCAGTATTTT
few | TRBJ2-1 | - | TRBV7-8 | CASSLVGGGAYNEQFF | TGTGCCAGCAGCTTAGTAGGAGGGGGCGCCTACAATGAGCAGTTCTTC
many | TRBJ2-5 | - | TRBV7-8 | CASSSTMQETQYF | TGTGCCAGCAGCTCAACTATGCAAGAGACCCAGTACTTC
few | TRBJ2-5 | - | TRBV20-1 | CSARDRSGWAETQYF | TGCAGTGCTAGAGATCGCTCAGGTTGGGCGGAGACCCAGTACTTC
- | TRBJ1-5 | - | TRBV2 | CASSLSGTPSNQPQHF | TGTGCCAGCTCCCTCTCCGGGACTCCCAGCAATCAGCCCCAGCATTTT
- | TRBJ2-2 | - | TRBV7-2 | CASSLVAVDGGGELFF | TGTGCCAGCAGCTTAGTAGCGGTAGATGGAGGCGGGGAGCTGTTTTTT